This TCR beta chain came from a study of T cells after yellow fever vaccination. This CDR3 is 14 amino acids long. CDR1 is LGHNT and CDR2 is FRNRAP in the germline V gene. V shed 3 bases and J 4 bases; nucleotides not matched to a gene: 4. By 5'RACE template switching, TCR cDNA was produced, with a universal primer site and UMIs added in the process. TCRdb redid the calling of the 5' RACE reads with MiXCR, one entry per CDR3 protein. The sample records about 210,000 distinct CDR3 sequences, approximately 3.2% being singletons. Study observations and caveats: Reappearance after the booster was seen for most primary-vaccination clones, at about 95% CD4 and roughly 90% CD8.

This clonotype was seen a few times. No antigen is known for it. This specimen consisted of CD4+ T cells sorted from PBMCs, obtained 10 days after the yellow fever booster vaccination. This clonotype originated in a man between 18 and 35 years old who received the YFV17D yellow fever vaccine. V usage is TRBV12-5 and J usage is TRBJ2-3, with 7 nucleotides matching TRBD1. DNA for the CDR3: TGTGCTAGTGGTTTAGGGCAGGGGGCAGATACGCAGTATTTT. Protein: CASGLGQGADTQYF. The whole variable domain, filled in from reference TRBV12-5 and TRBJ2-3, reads DARVTQTPRHKVTEMGQEVTMRCQPILGHNTVFWYRQTMMQGLELLAYFRNRAPLDDSGMPKDRFSAEMPDATLATLKIQPSEPRDSAVYFCASGLGQGADTQYFGPGTRLTVL.